Listed below are T cell receptor beta chains from one sample, sequenced in a study of cytomegalovirus exposure and HLA in healthy donors. The assay was immunoSEQ multiplex PCR, and TCRdb's table has in-frame clones only and misses some. This sample has around 280,000 clones; 85% to 90% occur once, and the top ten carry roughly 2.3%. The sequenced material came from PBMCs. The receptors originated from a woman under 30 in good health and CMV-seronegative. The CDR3 runs from the conserved cysteine through the conserved F or W. D genes are given only for firm matches. Expanded clones get a size class; other rows say once, few or many, or leave the size out.

TRBV29-1	TRBJ1-5	-	-	CSARVPNQPQHF	TGCAGCGCCCGGGTTCCCAATCAGCCCCAGCATTTT
TRBV10-3	TRBJ1-6	-	once	CAISDAGDYSPLHF	TGTGCCATCAGTGATGCGGGGGACTATTCACCCCTCCACTTT
TRBV2	TRBJ2-1	-	-	CASTSESNPLAEQFF	TGTGCCAGCACCTCCGAATCCAATCCCTTGGCTGAGCAGTTCTTC
TRBV12-5	TRBJ2-3	-	-	CASGGATDTQYF	TGTGCTAGTGGGGGAGCCACAGATACGCAGTATTTT
TRBV7-3	TRBJ1-1	TRBD1	-	CASSLLGQGYTEAFF	TGTGCCAGCAGCTTACTTGGACAGGGTTACACTGAAGCTTTCTTT
TRBV5-1	TRBJ2-7	TRBD1	-	CASSPGWTTGTPSEQYF	TGCGCCAGCAGCCCGGGCTGGACGACAGGGACCCCCTCCGAGCAGTACTTC
TRBV23-1	TRBJ2-7	-	-	CASSQSWGESSYEQYF	TGCGCCAGCAGTCAATCATGGGGAGAGAGCTCCTACGAGCAGTACTTC
TRBV6-4	TRBJ1-1	TRBD1	-	CASSWTGGTEAFF	TGTGCCAGCAGCTGGACAGGGGGCACTGAAGCTTTCTTT
TRBV29-1	TRBJ2-7	TRBD1	-	CSGGQGADEQYF	TGCAGCGGTGGACAGGGGGCGGACGAGCAGTACTTC
TRBV27	TRBJ1-2	TRBD1	-	CASSLWAGGKGYTF	TGTGCCAGCAGTTTATGGGCAGGGGGCAAGGGCTACACCTTC
TRBV12-5	TRBJ2-3	TRBD1	-	CASARTGEKDTQYF	TGTGCTAGTGCTCGGACAGGGGAGAAAGATACGCAGTATTTT
TRBV2	TRBJ1-2	TRBD1	-	CASSERRTGGENGYTF	TGTGCCAGCAGTGAAAGGCGGACAGGGGGAGAGAATGGCTACACCTTC
TRBV19	TRBJ1-2	TRBD1	-	CASRTGVGYGYTF	TGTGCCAGTAGGACAGGGGTGGGCTATGGCTACACCTTC
TRBV20-1	TRBJ2-1	TRBD1	-	CSAREQGGQFF	TGCAGTGCTAGAGAACAGGGGGGGCAGTTCTTC
TRBV7-6	TRBJ2-7	TRBD2	-	CASSLASSGGFLYEQYF	TGTGCCAGCAGCTTGGCCTCTAGCGGGGGATTCCTATACGAGCAGTACTTC
TRBV5-1	TRBJ2-5	TRBD2	-	CASSLERGGLETQYF	TGCGCCAGCAGCTTGGAGCGGGGGGGCCTGGAGACCCAGTACTTC
TRBV27	TRBJ1-1	TRBD1	-	CASSLSRGMNTEAFF	TGTGCCAGCAGTTTATCCAGGGGGATGAACACTGAAGCTTTCTTT
TRBV5-4	TRBJ2-7	TRBD2	-	CASSSQAGESYEQYF	TGTGCCAGCAGCTCCCAGGCGGGGGAGTCCTACGAGCAGTACTTC
TRBV10-3	TRBJ1-1	-	-	CAISSRNTEAFF	TGTGCCATCTCGTCTCGGAACACTGAAGCTTTCTTT
TRBV6-1	TRBJ1-6	-	-	CASDGRIPYNSPLLF	TGTGCCAGCGATGGGAGGATCCCCTATAATTCACCCCTCCTCTTT